A selection of T cell receptor beta chains follows, all from one sample in a study of PD-L1 blockade in urothelial cancer. Profiled with immunoSEQ multiplex PCR; TCRdb holds only in-frame clones, not every one. The repertoire holds about 51,000 clones, with roughly 91% as singletons. This material consisted of PBMCs, taken around atezolizumab (anti-PD-L1) treatment. All receptors derive from a man in his fifties or sixties with urothelial cancer. Each CDR3 is given with its conserved first and last residue. Fields, in order: V gene, clone size, CDR3 protein. The size field is filled for only some rows; it gives once, few, many or a size class.

TRBV9 | once | CASSVAPGQGAYNEQFF
TRBV7-9 | NA | CASSRNRGLDYGYTF
TRBV6-1 | NA | CASRRPGAYEQYF
TRBV18 | NA | CASSPKQGTGYGYTF
TRBV28 | NA | CASSASPGQGAHEQYF
TRBV10-3 | few | CAISPRLAGDTDTQYF
TRBV30 | NA | CAWSQALEAFF
TRBV23-1 | NA | CASSRGGSVGSDTQYF
TRBV29-1 | NA | CSVQTNFNSPLHF
TRBV18 | NA | CASSRGQGGNTEAFF
TRBV14 | NA | CASSLQAGGADTQYF
TRBV4-1 | NA | CASSQDGFSGGTGELFF
TRBV29-1 | NA | CSVPKIDPRSNQPQHF
TRBV4-2 | NA | CASRQGQTNTGELFF
TRBV7-9 | NA | CASSPGRTTLVYGYTF
TRBV7-9 | NA | CASSSSGTGKGYEQYF
TRBV7-2 | NA | CASSLSGVQETQYF
TRBV5-4 | NA | CASRAFGELFF
TRBV7-9 | NA | CASSLSSGTEAFF
TRBV15 | NA | CATSMTAGGQMGSYEQYF
TRBV7-9 | NA | CASSPQGFEQYF
TRBV9 | NA | CASSVTPGVSDEGYTF
TRBV29-1 | NA | CSVRSYRGSPLHF
TRBV18 | NA | CASSPAQGHEQYF
TRBV6-5 | NA | CASSYSDIPSGNTIYF
TRBV30 | NA | CAWARPYEQYF
TRBV18 | NA | CASSSRWGMNTEAFF
TRBV11-3 | NA | CASSLVLTGQNTGELFF
TRBV28 | NA | CASSSSGTSPNF
TRBV27 | NA | CASSMTQVGNTIYF
TRBV6-5 | NA | CASSYTQGVNTEAFF
TRBV18 | NA | CASSPNSGANTGELFF
TRBV7-3 | NA | CASSRDRGMGYTF
TRBV19 | NA | CASSASGSSYNEQFF